Shown below are 16 T cell receptor beta chains from a single sample sequenced in a study of blood T cell repertoires in COVID-19 (dated by TCRdb to the early 2020s). Library method: the immunoSEQ multiplex PCR assay. TCRdb obtained this table from immuneACCESS and retained in-frame rearrangements with V and J assigned. These tables miss some clones; where compared with another copy, unresolved V genes account for less than half of the shortfall, and the remainder is unexplained. The sample contains roughly 230,000 clones, around 87% of them found a single time. Of the sample, around 2.3% is held by the ten largest clones. Sequencing was carried out using peripheral blood. The receptors were sampled from a woman in her sixties or seventies with COVID-19, enrolled during active disease.

The V and J genes are TRBV5-5 and TRBJ2-7, with 7 nucleotides matching TRBD1. CDR1 is SGHKS and CDR2 is YYEKEE in the germline V gene (reference sequence). The CDR3 consists of 15 residues. V lost 3 bases to trimming and J lost 0 bases; unmatched junction nucleotides: 6. The DNA of the CDR3 is TGTGCCAGCAGCTGGGGGACAGCCAGCTCCTACGAGCAGTACTTC. Residues: CASSWGTASSYEQYF. Looking up the rest from reference TRBV5-5 and TRBJ2-7 gives the full variable domain: DAGVTQSPTHLIKTRGQQVTLRCSPISGHKSVSWYQQVLGQGPQFIFQYYEKEERGRGNFPDRFSARQFPNYSSELNVNALLLGDSALYLCASSWGTASSYEQYFGPGTRLTVT.

This clone was seen only once. The gene calls are TRBV30 and TRBJ2-1, with TRBD2 matching 14 bases. V shed 3 bases and J 4 bases; nucleotides not matched to a gene: 2. This CDR3 comprises 15 residues. Germline V gene sequence: CDR1 GTSNPN, CDR2 SVGIG (reference sequence). The CDR3 DNA is TGTGCCTGGAGCAGACTAGCGGGGGGGTACAATGAGCAGTTCTTC. Translated: CAWSRLAGGYNEQFF.

The genes are TRBV3-1 (or the pseudogene TRBV3-2) and TRBJ1-1, with 10 bases identical to TRBD1. The germline CDR1 and CDR2 sequences are LGHDT and YNNKEL (reference sequence). The CDR3 contains 16 residues. Unmatched junction bases numbered 10, after V lost 5 bases and J lost 4 bases. CDR3 sequence reads: CASSKRTGGMVTEAFF. The CDR3 bases are TGTGCCAGCAGCAAGCGGACAGGGGGAATGGTCACTGAAGCTTTCTTT.

The V call is TRBV11-3, the J call TRBJ2-7; D gene ambiguous. Germline V gene data show CDR1 as SGHNT and CDR2 as YENEEA. Trimming stripped 1 base from V and 1 base from J, with 5 bases between. This CDR3 is built from 13 residues. CDR3 sequence (DNA): TGTGCCAGCAGCTTAGCCCCTTCCTACGAGCAGTACTTC. Translated: CASSLAPSYEQYF.

The chain has TRBV9 and TRBJ1-1, with TRBD1 identical over 7 bases. V lost 4 bases to trimming and J lost 1 base; unmatched junction nucleotides: 4. CDR3 length: 14 residues. Germline CDR1 and CDR2: SGDLS and YYNGEE. In nucleotides, the CDR3 is TGTGCCAGCAGCCCGGGACAGACGAACACTGAAGCTTTCTTT. It yields the protein CASSPGQTNTEAFF.

The gene calls are TRBV7-2 and TRBJ1-2, with D perhaps matching TRBD1 (5 bases). The CDR3 consists of 14 residues. Germline V lookup: CDR1 SGHTA, CDR2 FQGNSA. V was cut by 0 bases and J by 8 bases, with 13 bases left in between. CDR3 DNA: TGTGCCAGCAGCTTAGCGGGGCAGATAATGGGCTACACCTTC. Translation gives CASSLAGQIMGYTF.

The chain carries TRBV19 and TRBJ1-4; D unresolved. Germline CDR1 is LNHDA and CDR2 is SQIVND (reference sequence). V was trimmed by 2 bases and J by 5 bases, leaving 15 bases between them. The CDR3 contains 16 residues. CDR3 sequence: CASSISMLGRNEKLFF. CDR3 bases: TGTGCCAGTAGTATAAGTATGTTGGGGAGGAATGAAAAACTGTTTTTT.

V is TRBV7-3 and J is TRBJ1-1; no firm D call. V was trimmed by 5 bases and J by 5 bases, leaving 12 bases between them. The length of the CDR3 is 13 residues. CDR1 is SGHTA and CDR2 is FQGTGA in the germline V gene. In nucleotides, the CDR3 is TGTGCCAGCAGCCCCCGACCGGGGACTGAAGCTTTCTTT. Translation gives CASSPRPGTEAFF.

The rearrangement links TRBV7-3 to TRBJ2-1; a possible D gene is TRBD1 (5 bases). From germline, CDR1 is SGHTA and CDR2 FQGTGA. The CDR3 consists of 13 residues. V lost 4 bases and J lost 6, with 10 bases in between. The CDR3 nucleotides are TGTGCCAGCAGCTCTGACAGACCCAATGAGCAGTTCTTC. Translated: CASSSDRPNEQFF.

The rearrangement links TRBV19 to TRBJ1-2; the match to TRBD1 covers 8 bases. There are 15 residues in the CDR3. Germline CDR1 is LNHDA and CDR2 is SQIVND (reference sequence). V dropped 5 bases and J dropped 3; count of bases not matched to a gene: 8. CDR3 in amino acids: CASSSGQGLYYGYTF. The CDR3 nucleotides read TGTGCCAGTAGTTCAGGACAGGGACTCTACTATGGCTACACCTTC.

The J gene is TRBJ1-1, the V gene TRBV4-2; 9 nucleotides agree with TRBD1. V lost 3 bases to trimming and J lost 1 base; unmatched junction nucleotides: 0. CDR3 length equals 14 residues. Germline V gene sequence: CDR1 LGHNA, CDR2 YNFKEQ. The CDR3 loop is CASSQGQGNTEAFF. For the CDR3, the DNA is TGTGCCAGCAGCCAGGGACAGGGGAACACTGAAGCTTTCTTT.

The rearrangement links TRBV7-2 to TRBJ1-3; TRBD1 is a possible D gene (6 bases). This CDR3 is 15 amino acids long. With 5 bases removed from V and 6 bases from J, the gap between germline ends came to 17 bases. The germline V gene has CDR1 SGHTA and CDR2 FQGNSA. CDR3 amino acids: CASSSRGPTANTIYF. CDR3 nucleotide sequence: TGTGCCAGCAGCAGCAGGGGTCCCACGGCAAACACCATATATTTT.

V gene TRBV9 combines with J gene TRBJ2-2, with no clear D. V shed 2 bases and J shed 4 bases, with 15 bases lying between them. The CDR3 is 16 amino acids. Germline-derived CDR1 and CDR2 are SGDLS and YYNGEE. Here the CDR3 reads CASSVSLSSGTGELFF. CDR3 bases: TGTGCCAGCAGCGTGTCTCTATCTTCGGGCACCGGGGAGCTGTTTTTT.

The V gene is TRBV6-1, the J gene TRBJ2-6; tentatively, D is TRBD2 (6 bases). The CDR3 has 18 residues. The V gene's germline CDR1 is MNHNS and CDR2 SASEGT. V was shortened by 4 bases and J by 0 bases, with 16 bases between the two germline ends. The CDR3 reads CASSARRGFNSGANVLTF. The CDR3 DNA is TGTGCCAGCAGTGCTCGCCGGGGGTTTAACTCTGGGGCCAACGTCCTGACTTTC.

The chain uses TRBV7-9 and TRBJ2-4; 12 bases are shared with TRBD2. The J segment lost 11 bases and the V segment lost 3 bases, leaving 14 bases of the junction unmatched. CDR1 is SEHNR, CDR2 FQNEAQ, per germline (reference sequence). This CDR3 is built from 17 residues. The CDR3 spells CASSFPGGAGLAGFQYF. The CDR3 DNA sequence: TGTGCCAGCAGCTTCCCCGGGGGCGCAGGACTAGCGGGGTTTCAGTACTTC.

The chain joins TRBV12-3 or TRBV12-4 to TRBJ1-5, with TRBD1 identical over 8 bases. CDR3 size: 13 residues. V was pared by 5 bases and J by 7 bases, with 4 bases of the junction left unmatched. The CDR3 sequence is CASSPDRAQPQHF. As DNA, the CDR3 is TGTGCCAGCAGTCCGGACAGGGCACAGCCCCAGCATTTT.